The present T cell receptor beta chain was sequenced within a study of T cell responses to AZD1222 COVID-19 vaccine. The protocol was immunoSEQ multiplex PCR, while the TCRdb copy is restricted to in-frame clones and leaves out a portion. The sample lists 110,000 to 150,000 clones, roughly 92% seen once, with roughly 1.8% in the top ten. The study's findings and limits: Females made up more of the donors, who were largely white British, and clonal diversity may have come out too low.

Between the trimmed V and J ends, which lost 5 bases and 8 bases, there was a span of 18 bases. CDR3 size: 15 residues. Germline CDR1 reads MDHEN; CDR2 reads SYDVKM. Of note for this clone: Its antigen is currently unknown.

The source was peripheral blood, collected on day 0 of AZD1222 vaccination. The receptor comes from an adult in good health. The chain recombines TRBV28 with TRBJ1-4, with D possibly being TRBD1 (5 bases). As DNA, the CDR3 is TGTGCCAGCAGTACGCTTATTGGGACGGAGGAAAAACTGTTTTTT. Its translation is CASSTLIGTEEKLFF.